The next 19 T cell receptor beta chains were all read from a single sample in a study of shared clonotypes between healthy human individuals. Method: immunoSEQ multiplex PCR; TCRdb's copy keeps in-frame clones and lacks some. The sample holds about 1.1 million clones, about 80% seen once. Sequencing used memory CD4+ T cells from PBMCs. Subset described: CD45RA-negative fraction. The source of these receptors is a man between 18 and 35 years old in good health. Some clones in this sample may be carry-over from other donors' samples.

This clone was seen repeatedly, ten times or more. The genes are TRBV27 and TRBJ2-1; 14 positions match TRBD2. The CDR3 is 16 residues long. J was trimmed by 9 bases and V by 4 bases; bases with no gene match: 8. Per the germline V gene, CDR1 is MNHEY and CDR2 is SMNVEV (reference sequence). In DNA, the CDR3 is TGTGCCAGCAGTTCATACCCGGGACTAGCGGGAGTTGAGCAGTTCTTC. Encoded protein: CASSSYPGLAGVEQFF.

The sample holds a few counts of this clone. This sample includes further DNA sequences coding for the same CDR3. This chain links TRBV11-2 with TRBJ2-7; D unresolved. The CDR3 runs 12 residues. Trimming took off 1 base at V and 3 bases at J, with 4 bases between the two ends. CDR1 SGHAT and CDR2 FQNNGV come from the germline V gene. Written as DNA, the CDR3 is TGTGCCAGCAGCTTAGGTAGCTACGAGCAGTACTTC. It translates to CASSLGSYEQYF.

J is TRBJ2-1 and V is TRBV14; D perhaps matches TRBD2 (6 bases). The CDR3 sequence is 15 residues long. In germline, CDR1 is SGHDN, CDR2 FVKESK. Trimming took 4 bases from V and 2 from J, leaving 12 bases between them. The DNA for the CDR3 is TGTGCCAGCAGCCCCCTAGCGCTTACCTACAATGAGCAGTTCTTC. Translated, it gives CASSPLALTYNEQFF.

J is TRBJ2-1 and V is TRBV10-3; the match to TRBD2 covers 9 bases. Germline-derived CDR1 and CDR2 are ENHRY and SYGVKD. Germline trimming cut 4 bases from V and 10 bases from J; bases unmatched to any gene: 11. The CDR3 contains 15 residues. The CDR3 here is CAISVLAGAVGEQFF. The CDR3 bases are TGTGCCATCAGTGTATTAGCGGGAGCGGTGGGCGAGCAGTTCTTC.

This clone was observed a handful of times. The chain has TRBV11-2 and TRBJ1-2, with D possibly being TRBD1 (5 bases). Trimming shortened V by 7 bases and J by 6 bases, and 24 bases separated the two germline ends. This CDR3 has 16 residues. Looked up from germline, CDR1 is SGHAT and CDR2 is FQNNGV. The CDR3 nucleotides read TGTGCCAGCACCCCGGGGACCTCTCCCAGGGAGCATGGCTACACCTTC. Residues: CASTPGTSPREHGYTF. The variable domain in full, with the rest retrieved from reference TRBV11-2 and TRBJ1-2, is EAGVAQSPRYKIIEKRQSVAFWCNPISGHATLYWYQQILGQGPKLLIQFQNNGVVDDSQLPKDRFSAERLKGVDSTLKIQPAKLEDSAVYLCASTPGTSPREHGYTFGSGTRLTVV.

This sequence joins TRBV28 and TRBJ2-3; perhaps D is TRBD1 or TRBD2 (5 bases each). This CDR3 has 15 residues. The germline V gene has CDR1 MDHEN and CDR2 SYDVKM. The ends were cut back, 2 bases at V and 4 bases at J, with 13 bases in the middle. The CDR3 nucleotides are TGTGCCAGCAGTTTACAGGGACGGAGTCCAGATACGCAGTATTTT. Its translation is CASSLQGRSPDTQYF.

The rearrangement joins TRBV7-6 to TRBJ1-3; D is uncertain. The CDR3 consists of 15 residues. V lost 4 bases and J lost 0, with 10 bases in between. Germline-derived CDR1 and CDR2 are SGHVS and FNYEAQ. CDR3 nucleotides: TGTGCCAGCAGCTCCCTACACAGCTCTGGAAACACCATATATTTT. This translates into CASSSLHSSGNTIYF.

Comment on this clone: A much larger clone lies a single base off, so this may be a read error. Other DNA sequences in the same sample also yield this CDR3. The chain combines TRBV15 with TRBJ2-2; TRBD1 matches at 7 bases. The germline gives CDR1 LNHNV, CDR2 YYDKDF (reference sequence). The CDR3 is made up of 16 amino acids. Trimming took 5 bases from V and 0 from J; bases not matched to a gene: 6. The CDR3 region is CATSGRGGSNTGELFF. CDR3 coding DNA: TGTGCCACCAGCGGTAGAGGGGGCTCGAACACCGGGGAGCTGTTTTTT.

This clone was seen many times. The same CDR3 also results from other DNA sequences found in this sample. V gene TRBV29-1 combines with J gene TRBJ1-1; maybe TRBD1 (6 bases). Germline CDR1 is SQVTM and CDR2 is ANQGSEA. The CDR3 is 12 amino acids. V was clipped by 6 bases and J by 1 base, with 9 bases between them. CDR3 DNA: TGCAGCGTACGGGACACGAACACTGAAGCTTTCTTT. This gives the protein CSVRDTNTEAFF.

This sequence joins TRBV28 and TRBJ2-5; D is ambiguous. V was cut by 6 bases and J by 0 bases, with 11 bases left in between. This CDR3 spans 14 amino acids. Germline CDR1 reads MDHEN; CDR2 reads SYDVKM. As DNA, the CDR3 is TGTGCCAGCAGCACCCCACAGTACCAAGAGACCCAGTACTTC. It codes for CASSTPQYQETQYF.

A word on this clone: Since no conserved phenylalanine or tryptophan closes the CDR3, a read error is the likely cause. The limits of the CDR3 on the DNA are not certain, so only TCRdb's listed CDR3 is given. The chain combines TRBV14 with TRBJ1-1. Germline lookup yields CDR1 SGHDN and CDR2 FVKESK. The CDR3 extends over 14 residues, inclusive of both ends. CDR3 sequence: CASSQDWIQPAPDL.

J is TRBJ2-5 and V is TRBV11-1; the match to TRBD2 covers 10 bases. The CDR3 length is 15 residues. V was pared by 0 bases and J by 5 bases, with 3 bases of the junction left unmatched. CDR1 SGHAT and CDR2 FQDESV come from the germline V gene (reference sequence). This CDR3 is CASSLAGTSVETQYF. CDR3 nucleotides: TGTGCCAGCAGCTTAGCCGGGACTAGCGTTGAGACCCAGTACTTC.

A word on this clone: Within the sample, other DNA sequences also encode this same CDR3. The chain recombines TRBV4-1 with TRBJ2-2, with 9 bases fitting TRBD2. V shed 1 base, J shed 1 base, and the junction held 1 base outside the gene matches. The CDR3 length is 16 residues. Germline V gene lookup returns CDR1 MGHRA and CDR2 YSYEKL. Here the CDR3 DNA reads TGCGCCAGCAGCCAAGGACTAGCGGAGAACACCGGGGAGCTGTTTTTT. Its translation is CASSQGLAENTGELFF.

This clone occurred a few times. This same CDR3 is encoded by further DNA sequences in the sample. The gene calls are TRBV6-1 and TRBJ2-5, with D perhaps matching TRBD1 or TRBD2 (7 bases each). The germline V gene encodes CDR1 MNHNS and CDR2 SASEGT. The CDR3 is 13 residues long. V was clipped by 4 bases and J by 5 bases, with 11 bases between them. The DNA of the CDR3 is TGTGCCAGCAGTGGACAGGGAGGGGAGACCCAGTACTTC. This codes for CASSGQGGETQYF.

The chain has TRBV4-2 and TRBJ2-1; 9 bases map to TRBD2. This CDR3 spans 16 amino acids. Germline values: CDR1 LGHNA, CDR2 YNFKEQ. The V gene end was trimmed by 1 base and the J gene end by 4 bases; junction bases not matched to a gene: 5. The CDR3 is CASSQVSLAGYNEQFF. The CDR3 coding sequence is TGTGCCAGCAGCCAAGTTAGCCTAGCGGGATACAATGAGCAGTTCTTC.

The J gene is TRBJ2-3, the V gene TRBV10-3; 8 positions match TRBD1. The J segment lost 3 bases and the V segment lost 10 bases, leaving 9 bases of the junction unmatched. The CDR3 has 14 amino acids. CDR1 ENHRY and CDR2 SYGVKD come from the germline V gene. The CDR3 reads CATRPGTGTDTQYF. The CDR3 coding sequence is TGTGCCACCCGTCCCGGGACAGGTACAGATACGCAGTATTTT.

The chain employs TRBV29-1 and TRBJ2-7; D is undetermined. Per the germline V gene, CDR1 is SQVTM and CDR2 is ANQGSEA. The CDR3 sequence is 13 residues long. Trimming took off 4 bases at V and 6 bases at J, with 16 bases between the two ends. CDR3 loop: CSVVGSPWTEQYF. CDR3 nucleotides: TGCAGCGTTGTAGGTAGCCCTTGGACCGAGCAGTACTTC.

The chain joins TRBV9 to TRBJ2-3; TRBD2 agrees at 7 bases. The CDR3 extends over 12 amino acids. V lost 1 base, J lost 8 bases, and 1 base stayed unmatched. In germline, CDR1 is SGDLS, CDR2 YYNGEE. The CDR3 protein is CASSVSGGTQYF. DNA for the CDR3: TGTGCCAGCAGCGTATCGGGGGGTACGCAGTATTTT.

This clone was recorded only once. This chain uses TRBV19 with TRBJ2-1; 8 nucleotides agree with TRBD2. The CDR3 runs 17 residues. Germline assignment: CDR1 LNHDA and CDR2 SQIVND (reference sequence). V lost 7 bases to trimming and J lost 1 base; unmatched junction nucleotides: 12. Here the CDR3 reads CASKFRAAGESYNEQFF. The CDR3 nucleotides are TGTGCCAGTAAGTTCCGGGCAGCGGGAGAGTCCTACAATGAGCAGTTCTTC.